This T cell receptor (beta chain) stems from a study of T cells in Graves' hyperthyroidism and ophthalmopathy. Study-wide points: Blood also carried most thyroid clonotypes expanded above 0.001.

In its sample, this clonotype was seen many times. Its antigen remains unidentified. Thyroid ultrasound, orbital computed tomography, clinical symptoms, and serum thyroxine and TRAb underpinned diagnoses. CDR1 is GTSNPN and CDR2 is SVGIG in the germline V gene (reference sequence). The CDR3 extends over 13 amino acids. Trimming pared 4 bases from V and 3 bases from J, leaving 11 bases between. Researchers amplified the TCR beta CDR3 regions from RNA transcripts. Primed by the HTBI set, a first-round RT-PCR was run on the TCR CDR3. TCRdb reprocessed the multiplex PCR reads with MiXCR, giving one entry per CDR3 protein. This sample has about 590,000 distinct CDR3 sequences, with approximately 14% found just once.

This receptor was identified in a woman between 18 and 30 years old with Graves' ophthalmopathy. Sample: blood. V is TRBV30 and J is TRBJ2-3; D not resolved. The CDR3 sequence: CAWTPLTTDTQYF. The CDR3 nucleotides read TGTGCCTGGACCCCGCTGACAACAGATACGCAGTATTTT.